This T cell receptor beta chain was sequenced during a study of post-analysis software for immune sequencing data. Study context: As for disease course, relapsing-remitting, secondary progressive and progressive-relapsing multiple sclerosis were all included.

TCR beta cDNA libraries included unique molecular identifiers. TCRdb re-analysed the PCR reads in MiXCR, keeping a single row per CDR3 protein. The sample has about 430,000 distinct CDR3 sequences, about 40% seen once; the top ten hold about 8%. This CDR3 is built from 13 residues. Germline loops: CDR1 SQVTM, CDR2 ANQGSEA. Turning to this clonotype: Its antigen remains unknown.

Broader study findings: Included in a set of five TRBV segments more frequent in patients than controls were TRBV5-6, TRBV5-1 and TRBV20-1.

The source material was blood. This clonotype originated in a girl under 10 years old with multiple sclerosis. V is TRBV29-1 and J is TRBJ2-7, with TRBD2 identical over 7 bases. The J call may be mistaken, given a closer DNA end match to TRBJ2-5. The CDR3 spells CSVATSRPETQYF. The CDR3 region has the DNA TGCAGCGTTGCGACTAGCCGACCGGAGACCCAGTACTTC.